Listed below are T cell receptor beta chains from one sample, sequenced in a study of T cells in Graves' hyperthyroidism and ophthalmopathy. TCRdb re-derived calls from the multiplex PCR reads in MiXCR, one entry per CDR3 protein. The sample contains roughly 800,000 distinct CDR3 sequences, around 38% of which appear only once. The sequencing input was blood. These receptors were obtained from a man between 18 and 35 years old with Graves' hyperthyroidism. Both conserved end residues are trimmed from each CDR3.

j_call	v_call	cdr3_aa
.	TRBV6-1	ASNDPGGRQTQY
TRBJ1-2	TRBV19	ASSPGPIYGYT
TRBJ2-7	TRBV7-3	ASSLTGTSGLRSSYEQY
TRBJ1-1	TRBV29-1	SVGSYLNTEAF
TRBJ1-6	TRBV2	ASSLLRGPSSSYNSPLH
TRBJ2-5	TRBV2	ASSYSTSSEGETQY
TRBJ1-6	TRBV20-1	SASVGPPGAPLH
TRBJ2-7	TRBV7-6	ASSYEQGATSPYEQY
TRBJ1-1	TRBV4-3	ASSQGSRRNTEAF
TRBJ2-7	TRBV27	ASSLKATYEQY
TRBJ1-2	TRBV12-3/TRBV12-4	ASSLVGGELYGYT
TRBJ1-3	TRBV19	ASSITGTGFSGNTIY
TRBJ1-2	TRBV29-1	SAVGEGSNYGYT
TRBJ1-6	TRBV6-1	ASRFALVKGRSPLH
TRBJ1-5	TRBV7-8	ASSHRGGQGNQPQH
TRBJ2-5	TRBV6-1	ASSLGGGPTQY
TRBJ2-5	TRBV7-9	ASRRAGTQETQY